This T cell receptor (beta chain) came from a study of memory CD4+ T cells and cytomegalovirus serostatus. The study, taken as a whole, reports: CD4+ memory repertoires contained about 40% of the 164 reported CMV TCRbeta sequences. The CMV-associated TCR signature appears largely within the CD4+ memory repertoire.

The CDR3 is 16 residues long. Germline CDR1 is MNHNS and CDR2 is SASEGT. Trimming stripped 3 bases from V and 1 base from J, with 15 bases between. On this clone: Its target is not known.

Single viable CD3+CD4+CD8-CD45RO+ cells were sorted as the memory CD4+ T cells. Serostatus was set by detecting CMV pp150, pp28, p38, p52 IgG. The table came from immunoSEQ multiplex PCR; TCRdb's copy has only in-frame clones and leaves some out. This sample yields 61,000 or so clones, of which roughly 75% are seen a single time; approximately 0.54% belongs to the top ten. The specimen sequenced was memory CD4+ T cells from blood. The receptor was derived from an adult in good health and CMV-seronegative. Some clones in this sample may be carry-over from other donors' samples. The chain has TRBV6-1 and TRBJ1-1; TRBD1 is a possible D gene (5 bases). This CDR3 reads CASSDRAGRGNTEAFF. In DNA form, the CDR3 reads TGTGCCAGCAGTGACCGAGCCGGGAGGGGGAACACTGAAGCTTTCTTT.